The rows below give T cell receptor beta chains drawn from one sample of a study of response to subunit inactivated influenza vaccine. TCRdb redid the calling of the RT-PCR reads with MiXCR, one entry per CDR3 protein. The data contain hundreds of thousands of distinct CDR3 sequences, approximately 10% of them singletons. The source material was PBMCs from blood, sampled 40 to 50 days after vaccination. The receptor source for this set is a man aged 50-60 years who received an inactivated influenza vaccine. The CDR3 runs from the conserved cysteine through the conserved F or W. The order of the fields is clone size, D gene, J gene, V gene, CDR3 length, CDR3 protein, CDR3 DNA. D genes are given only for firm matches. Size tells how often a clone was seen (once, few, many) or the class of an expanded clone, and some rows leave it out.

>.|.|TRBJ2-7|TRBV29-1|13
CSVGGGPDSEQYF
TGCAGCGTTGGGGGGGGGCCCGACAGCGAGCAGTACTTC
>many|TRBD2|TRBJ2-7|TRBV10-3|14
CAIRGTSGSNEQYF
TGTGCCATCAGGGGGACTAGCGGGAGTAACGAGCAGTACTTC
>.|.|TRBJ2-2|TRBV4-3|17
CASSQDPLGSVTGELFF
TGCGCCAGCAGCCAAGATCCCCTCGGCAGCGTGACCGGGGAGCTGTTTTTT
>.|.|TRBJ1-5|TRBV3-1|12
CASSQGGGPQHF
TGTGCCAGCAGCCAAGGGGGGGGGCCCCAGCATTTT
>few|.|TRBJ2-5|TRBV15|14
CATSRDQGRLTQYF
TGTGCCACCAGCAGAGACCAGGGGCGACTGACCCAGTACTTC
>many|.|TRBJ2-1|TRBV6-2/TRBV6-3|20
CATTYSFAGILGDLYNEQFF
TGTGCCACTACCTATTCTTTCGCGGGAATCCTCGGTGATCTGTACAATGAGCAGTTCTTC
>few|TRBD1|TRBJ2-2|TRBV12-3/TRBV12-4|14
CASSWRTGTGELFF
TGTGCCAGCAGCTGGAGGACAGGGACCGGGGAGCTGTTTTTT
>many|.|TRBJ2-5|TRBV20-1|13
CSAIKRVQETQYF
TGCAGTGCTATTAAGCGGGTCCAAGAGACCCAGTACTTC
>few|.|TRBJ2-1|TRBV7-9|15
CASSPRGPAYNEQFF
TGTGCCAGCAGCCCCCGGGGGCCCGCCTACAATGAGCAGTTCTTC
>.|.|TRBJ2-7|TRBV6-2/TRBV6-3|12
CASSSRGVEQYF
TGTGCCAGCAGTTCCAGGGGAGTCGAGCAGTACTTC
>.|TRBD1|TRBJ1-1|TRBV12-3/TRBV12-4|13
CASAGGRRPEAFF
TGTGCCAGCGCAGGGGGCCGCCGACCTGAAGCTTTCTTT
>few|TRBD1|TRBJ2-7|TRBV4-3|16
CASSQDWAGGKYEQYF
TGCGCCAGCAGCCAAGATTGGGCAGGGGGCAAGTACGAGCAGTACTTC
>few|TRBD2|TRBJ2-1|TRBV15|17
CATSRGGTSGRHNEQFF
TGTGCCACCAGCAGAGGCGGGACTAGCGGTAGACACAATGAGCAGTTCTTC
>.|.|TRBJ1-2|TRBV6-1|13
CASSTGGVRGYTF
TGTGCCAGCAGTACCGGAGGGGTTCGGGGCTACACCTTC
>few|TRBD1|TRBJ1-2|TRBV2|13
CASLVETGYGYTF
TGTGCCAGTCTGGTCGAGACAGGGTATGGCTACACCTTC
>many|.|TRBJ2-1|TRBV12-3/TRBV12-4|13
CASSLPPLASTFF
TGTGCCAGCAGTTTACCACCCCTCGCGTCGACGTTCTTC
>few|TRBD2|TRBJ2-1|TRBV7-3|16
CASSLNFGGRANEQFF
TGTGCCAGCAGCTTAAATTTTGGCGGGAGGGCCAATGAGCAGTTCTTC
>.|TRBD2|TRBJ2-2|TRBV20-1|15
CSASSGGYNTGELFF
TGCAGTGCTAGTTCCGGGGGGTATAACACCGGGGAGCTGTTTTTT
>.|.|TRBJ1-1|TRBV5-1|16
CASSLAGGLLNTEAFF
TGCGCCAGCAGCTTGGCGGGGGGGCTACTGAACACTGAAGCTTTCTTT
>many|.|TRBJ1-4|TRBV5-1|14
CASSLSGINEKLFF
TGCGCCAGCAGCTTGTCGGGCATTAATGAAAAACTGTTTTTT
>few|.|TRBJ1-1|TRBV28|17
CASTYPRGQGRYTEAFF
TGTGCCAGCACCTATCCCCGAGGGCAGGGACGGTACACTGAAGCTTTCTTT
>.|TRBD2|TRBJ2-3|TRBV7-3|15
CASSPLGGWGDTQYF
TGTGCCAGCAGCCCCCTCGGGGGGTGGGGTGATACGCAGTATTTT
>many|TRBD1|TRBJ1-5|TRBV24-1|17
CATSEGQGQGFWKPQHF
TGTGCCACCAGTGAGGGCCAGGGACAGGGGTTCTGGAAGCCCCAGCATTTT
>.|TRBD1|TRBJ2-7|TRBV28|14
CASRGTGLTYEQYF
TGTGCCAGCAGAGGGACAGGGCTTACCTACGAGCAGTACTTC
>.|TRBD2|TRBJ2-7|TRBV7-9|15
CASSRSGGGSYEQYF
TGTGCCAGCAGCCGGAGCGGGGGGGGCTCCTACGAGCAGTACTTC
>few|.|TRBJ2-1|TRBV12-3/TRBV12-4|14
CASAGQRANNEQFF
TGTGCCAGTGCGGGGCAGCGGGCCAACAATGAGCAGTTCTTC
>many|.|TRBJ2-3|TRBV12-3/TRBV12-4|15
CASSFSLRFTDTQYF
TGTGCCAGCAGTTTTAGTCTGAGATTCACAGATACGCAGTATTTT
>.|.|TRBJ2-7|TRBV20-1|12
CSASGGAGEQYF
TGCAGTGCCTCAGGAGGAGCAGGAGAGCAGTACTTC
>.|.|TRBJ1-5|TRBV20-1|14
CSARDWFSNQPHHF
TGCAGTGCTAGAGATTGGTTTAGCAATCAGCCCCACCATTTT
>.|.|TRBJ2-5|TRBV25-1|14
CASSESGGGETQYF
TGTGCCAGCAGTGAATCCGGCGGGGGCGAGACCCAGTACTTC
>.|.|TRBJ2-2|TRBV12-3/TRBV12-4|13
CASSPSAYGELFF
TGTGCCAGCAGTCCGTCCGCCTATGGGGAGCTGTTTTTT
>many|.|TRBJ2-2|TRBV5-1|17
CASSPSRGGSNTGELFF
TGCGCCAGCAGCCCCTCACGGGGAGGCTCTAACACCGGGGAGCTGTTTTTT
>few|.|TRBJ1-1|TRBV6-5|15
CASSYSGRGNTEAFF
TGTGCCAGCAGTTACTCGGGCAGGGGGAACACTGAAGCTTTCTTT
>.|.|TRBJ2-3|TRBV20-1|14
CSARALSSTDTQYF
TGCAGTGCTAGAGCCCTATCGAGCACAGATACGCAGTATTTT
>.|.|TRBJ2-7|TRBV20-1|14
CSARILGSSYEQYF
TGCAGTGCTAGAATCTTAGGCAGCTCCTACGAGCAGTACTTC